Presented here are 23 T cell receptor beta chains from one specimen sequenced in a study of T cells in Graves' hyperthyroidism and ophthalmopathy. The CDR3 regions of TCR beta were amplified from RNA transcripts. The HTBI primer set was used in a first-round RT-PCR of the TCR CDR3. TCRdb recomputed calls from the multiplex PCR reads with MiXCR, one row per CDR3 protein. This table has about 400,000 distinct CDR3 sequences, approximately 14% appearing once. Sequenced input: blood. These receptors came from a woman between 18 and 29 years old with Graves' hyperthyroidism.

A few counts support this clonotype. V and J are TRBV3-1 and TRBJ2-2; D is unresolved. This CDR3 comprises 12 residues. Germline loops: CDR1 LGHDT, CDR2 YNNKEL (reference sequence). V was clipped by 4 bases and J by 8 bases, with 8 bases between them. The CDR3 spells CASSRLVGELFF. The CDR3, as DNA: TGTGCCAGCAGCCGCCTTGTGGGGGAGCTGTTTTTT.

This clonotype has just a few counts. The chain joins TRBV19 to TRBJ1-5; D is undetermined. Germline V lookup: CDR1 LNHDA, CDR2 SQIVND (reference sequence). This CDR3 has 13 amino acids. The V end was cut by 3 bases, the J end by 5 bases, with 8 bases between. This chain's CDR3 is CASSINVDQPQHF. In DNA form, the CDR3 reads TGTGCCAGTAGTATCAACGTAGATCAGCCCCAGCATTTT.

This clonotype was counted ten times or more. This chain uses TRBV20-1 with TRBJ2-7; D uncertain. The CDR3 extends over 13 amino acids. V lost 3 bases and J lost 4, with 13 bases in between. Germline V gene sequence: CDR1 DFQATT, CDR2 SNEGSKA (reference sequence). This CDR3 is CSASGSPGYEQYF. The CDR3 DNA follows: TGCAGTGCTAGTGGCAGCCCTGGGTACGAGCAGTACTTC.

The chain is built from TRBV20-1 and TRBJ2-1; 12 nucleotides agree with TRBD2. Germline V gives CDR1 DFQATT, CDR2 SNEGSKA (reference sequence). Trimming removed 3 bases from V and 10 bases from J; junction bases left unmatched: 10. The CDR3 is 15 amino acids. For the CDR3, the DNA is TGCAGTGCTAGGGGGCTAGCGGGAGGGGGGGGCGAGCAGTTCTTC. Translating gives CSARGLAGGGGEQFF.

In its sample, this clonotype was seen a few times. The rearrangement joins TRBV7-2 to TRBJ2-2, with TRBD2 matching over 12 bases. The CDR3 contains 16 residues. The J segment lost 7 bases and the V segment lost 5 bases, leaving 8 bases of the junction unmatched. Germline CDR1 reads SGHTA; CDR2 reads FQGNSA. The CDR3 sequence: CASSPRLAGVNGELFF. In nucleotides, the CDR3 is TGTGCCAGCAGCCCCCGACTAGCGGGGGTGAACGGGGAGCTGTTTTTT. Full variable domain (missing parts from reference TRBV7-2 and TRBJ2-2): GAGVSQSPSNKVTEKGKDVELRCDPISGHTALYWYRQSLGQGLEFLIYFQGNSAPDKSGLPSDRFSAERTGGSVSTLTIQRTQQEDSAVYLCASSPRLAGVNGELFFGEGSRLTVL.

The V gene is TRBV28, the J gene TRBJ2-3, with D possibly being TRBD1 (5 bases). Germline V gives CDR1 MDHEN, CDR2 SYDVKM. Between the trimmed V and J ends, which lost 5 bases and 4 bases, there was a span of 10 bases. The CDR3 consists of 13 residues. The CDR3 protein is CASSPAGPDTQYF. The CDR3 nucleotides are TGTGCCAGCAGTCCTGCAGGGCCAGATACGCAGTATTTT.

This clonotype was seen a handful of times. A much larger clone differs by one base, so this may be a read error. The chain combines TRBV12-3 or TRBV12-4 with TRBJ1-1; TRBD1 matches 8 bases. The CDR3 covers 14 residues. In nucleotides, the CDR3 is TGTGCCAACAGTTTAATACAGGGGGAAACTGAAGCTTTCTTT. Its translation is CANSLIQGETEAFF.

At least ten counts were recorded for this clonotype. The chain combines TRBV11-2 with TRBJ2-7; 8 bases align to TRBD2. Germline CDR1 is SGHAT and CDR2 is FQNNGV. Trimming took 2 bases from V and 3 from J; bases not matched to a gene: 3. This CDR3 spans 14 amino acids. The CDR3 DNA follows: TGTGCCAGCAGCTTAATTCTAGCGGGCTACGAGCAGTACTTC. This codes for CASSLILAGYEQYF.

This clonotype was counted a few times. The chain uses TRBV9 and TRBJ2-2, with D perhaps being TRBD1 or TRBD2 (5 bases each). The CDR3 is 14 residues long. The germline gives CDR1 SGDLS, CDR2 YYNGEE. With 6 bases removed from V and 3 bases from J, the gap between germline ends came to 12 bases. For the CDR3, the DNA is TGTGCCAGCAACACGGGGCTTTACACCGGGGAGCTGTTTTTT. This encodes CASNTGLYTGELFF.

This sequence joins TRBV6-1 and TRBJ2-1; TRBD2 is a possible D gene (6 bases). The CDR3 has 13 residues. The ends were cut back, 2 bases at V and 10 bases at J, with 12 bases in the middle. Looked up from germline, CDR1 is MNHNS and CDR2 is SASEGT. In DNA, the CDR3 is TGTGCCAGCAGTGAACCCAATGGGAGGGAGCAGTTCTTC. It encodes CASSEPNGREQFF.

This clonotype was seen at least ten times. The chain carries TRBV11-2 and TRBJ2-7; D remains unclear. V dropped 6 bases and J dropped 3 bases, with 12 bases sitting between them. This CDR3 has 13 amino acids. Germline CDR1 reads SGHAT; CDR2 reads FQNNGV. The CDR3 reads CASSPEVVYEQYF. The CDR3 coding sequence is TGTGCCAGCAGTCCAGAAGTCGTCTACGAGCAGTACTTC.

This clonotype was recorded many times. V is TRBV3-1 and J is TRBJ2-7; TRBD2 matches at 7 bases. The CDR3 runs 17 residues. J was trimmed by 0 bases and V by 2 bases; bases with no gene match: 10. Germline assignment: CDR1 LGHDT and CDR2 YNNKEL (reference sequence). The CDR3 sequence is CASSQTILAETSYEQYF. The DNA of the CDR3 is TGTGCCAGCAGCCAAACTATTCTAGCGGAAACCTCCTACGAGCAGTACTTC.

This clonotype was picked up many times. V usage is TRBV28 and J usage is TRBJ2-2; TRBD2 agrees at 9 bases. V shed 7 bases and J 4 bases; nucleotides not matched to a gene: 4. This CDR3 contains 14 residues. CDR1 and CDR2 from the germline V gene are MDHEN and SYDVKM. The CDR3 loop reads CASTAGGGTGELFF. The CDR3 coding sequence is TGTGCCAGCACCGCGGGGGGGGGCACCGGGGAGCTGTTTTTT.

There are many counts of this clonotype. The chain is built from TRBV6-2 or TRBV6-3 and TRBJ2-1; TRBD2 might be the D (6 bases). The CDR3 runs to 12 residues. Between the trimmed V and J ends, which lost 5 bases and 10 bases, there was a span of 12 bases. Germline CDR1 MNHEY, CDR2 SVGEGT. CDR3 protein: CASSQLAYEQFF. The DNA for the CDR3 is TGTGCCAGCAGTCAACTAGCATACGAGCAGTTCTTC.

In its sample, this clonotype was seen many times. V gene TRBV5-1 combines with J gene TRBJ2-1, with 10 bases lining up with TRBD2. Germline CDR1 SGHRS, CDR2 YFSETQ. The J segment lost 4 bases and the V segment lost 3 bases, leaving 10 bases of the junction unmatched. The CDR3 has 17 residues. The CDR3 DNA is TGCGCCAGCAGCTCGGCTAGCGGGAGAACTAAGTACAATGAGCAGTTCTTC. Translating gives CASSSASGRTKYNEQFF. The whole variable domain, remainder taken from reference TRBV5-1 and TRBJ2-1, is KAGVTQTPRYLIKTRGQQVTLSCSPISGHRSVSWYQQTPGQGLQFLFEYFSETQRNKGNFPGRFSGRQFSNSRSEMNVSTLELGDSALYLCASSSASGRTKYNEQFFGPGTRLTVL.

This clonotype has at least ten counts. The CDR3 DNA is TGTGCCAGCAGATTTGGGGAAGGATATAGCAATCAGCCCCAGCATTTT. Its protein is CASRFGEGYSNQPQHF. This chain joins TRBV28 and TRBJ1-5; D is unresolved. The CDR3 runs to 16 residues. V lost 6 bases and J lost 0, with 15 bases in between. CDR1 and CDR2 from the germline V gene are MDHEN and SYDVKM.

The chain is built from TRBV20-1 and TRBJ2-3, with no clear D. The CDR3 length is 15 residues. V was pared by 5 bases and J by 1 base, with 16 bases between. Germline-derived CDR1 and CDR2 are DFQATT and SNEGSKA (reference sequence). The CDR3 DNA reads TGCAGTGCTCCTCGTTTCAACACCCGCACAGATACGCAGTATTTT. Residues: CSAPRFNTRTDTQYF.

This clonotype has at least ten counts. CDR3: CASSVRGVNTEAFF. CDR3 in DNA: TGCGCCAGCAGCGTCAGGGGTGTGAACACTGAAGCTTTCTTT. The chain links TRBV10-2 to TRBJ1-1; perhaps TRBD1 as D (6 bases). Germline CDR1 reads WSHSY; CDR2 reads SAAADI. Trimming left V 6 bases short and J 0 bases short, with 11 bases between. The CDR3 is 14 amino acids.

The J gene is TRBJ2-7, the V gene TRBV28; TRBD1 matches 12 bases. CDR1 MDHEN and CDR2 SYDVKM come from the germline V gene. This CDR3 spans 15 amino acids. V lost 3 bases, J lost 7 bases, and 7 bases stayed unmatched. Here the CDR3 DNA reads TGTGCCAGCAGTTTCCAGGGACAGGGGGCAGGAGAGCAGTACTTC. This codes for CASSFQGQGAGEQYF.

Ten or more counts support this clonotype. The V call is TRBV3-1, the J call TRBJ2-3; no clear D. V lost 0 bases, J lost 1 base, and 5 bases lay in between. This CDR3 contains 14 residues. Germline CDR1 reads LGHDT; CDR2 reads YNNKEL (reference sequence). The chain's CDR3 is CASSQDRGTDTQYF. CDR3 sequence (DNA): TGTGCCAGCAGCCAAGATCGAGGCACAGATACGCAGTATTTT.

This clonotype appeared many times. This chain links TRBV2 with TRBJ2-4; D remains ambiguous. CDR3 length: 13 amino acids. Germline CDR1 reads SNHLY; CDR2 reads FYNNEI. Trimming shortened V by 2 bases and J by 13 bases, and 15 bases separated the two germline ends. CDR3 sequence: CASSENYPFVQYF. The CDR3 DNA reads as TGTGCCAGCAGTGAAAACTACCCATTCGTACAGTACTTC.

This clonotype has a count of ten or more. The rearrangement uses TRBV27 and TRBJ1-1; no definite D call. In germline, CDR1 is MNHEY, CDR2 SMNVEV (reference sequence). The CDR3 has 18 residues. Trimming stripped 3 bases from V and 1 base from J, with 21 bases between. For the CDR3, the DNA is TGTGCCAGCAGTTTCCTTAGTTGGAGTGGGTCAACGAACACTGAAGCTTTCTTT. It translates to CASSFLSWSGSTNTEAFF.

Many counts were recorded for this clonotype. The V gene is TRBV7-2, the J gene TRBJ2-7, with D perhaps matching TRBD1 (6 bases). Trimming pared 5 bases from V and 5 bases from J, leaving 22 bases between. Germline CDR1 reads SGHTA; CDR2 reads FQGNSA. This CDR3 has 16 amino acids. The CDR3 here is CASSHIGDRRTNEQYF. CDR3 in DNA: TGTGCCAGCAGCCATATAGGAGACAGGAGAACAAACGAGCAGTACTTC.